This T cell receptor beta chain was identified in a study of human versus mouse CDR3 diversity and MHC coevolution (dated by TCRdb to the late 2010s). As for the study more broadly: According to reports, the immunoSEQ assay detects one in 200,000 T cells and minimizes multiplex PCR amplification bias. Across mouse and human samples, the number of valid reads per sample ranged from about 0.6 x 10^7 to 1.8 x 10^7. Repertoires of human naive CD4 T cells were used as a reference for TCR selection on multiple MHC II alleles and were compared against human-TCR-locus transgenic mice carrying single MHC II. The human cohort comprised three healthy volunteer blood donors, one aged 30 to 39, one aged 40 to 50 and one aged 60 to 70 at collection.

The QIAGEN blood and tissue kit was used to extract genomic DNA from sorted cells, and the DNA was quantified on a NanoDrop 1000. Using multiplex PCR of genomic DNA, the immunoSEQ platform deep sequenced and quantified the TCR alpha and beta chains. As for the original processing: IMGT gene and region definitions were used for annotation of the TCR sequences. As a stand-in for the preselection repertoire, out-of-frame rearrangements were used and set against in-frame clonotypes. The iCHAO1 estimator supplied with the immunoSEQ platform was used to estimate repertoire size. A Gini index based on the Lorenz curve was applied to in-frame amino acid clonotypes to measure clonal inequality. Shared clonotypes were counted with the intersect function of the R package tcR, and similarity was scored with the Jaccard index. Principal component analysis of V, J and V-J usage frequencies was run with the R prcomp function without normalization. Entries here come from immuneACCESS through TCRdb and include only in-frame sequences with V and J called. Some clones fail to appear in such tables; in the studies checked, an unresolved V gene covers under half of the shortfall, and the cause of the remainder is unknown. Clone size and the V and J calls come from that table; the DNA yielded D and trimming. The sample profile shows fewer than 100,000 clones; roughly 93% of them were found once. The top ten clonotypes cover more than 1.1% of the sample.

Fluorescence-activated cell sorting was used to pull naive CD4 T cells, meaning cells that were CD45RO-negative and CD62L-positive, out of the PBMCs. Approximately 50 ml of fresh peripheral blood was collected from each donor, and PBMCs were isolated by Ficoll density centrifugation. Sorting was performed on a FACSAria III instrument, with purity above 85% for all samples. This clone has just one count. This clone's antigen is unknown. One base away there is no much larger clone; base qualities are not given. Results the study describes overall, beyond this receptor: Among all the groups compared, the lowest clonal inequality scores came from most of the three human donors. The largest TCR beta repertoire, 1.5 million to 2 million clonotypes, was estimated by iCHAO1 for humans, a finding likely attributable to selection by multiple MHC II molecules. Because human T cells were selected on more than 5 MHC II alleles, repertoire diversity was not considered directly comparable between humans and mice. On average, more CDR3 deletions and insertions were observed in humans than in mice, indicating greater exonuclease and TdT activity.

CDR1 SGHAT and CDR2 FQNNGV were looked up in the germline V gene. The V and J ends are trimmed by 8 bases and 0 bases, leaving 9 bases between them. Spanning cysteine to phenylalanine, the CDR3 consists of 13 amino acids. Just CDR3 DNA is preserved here, 39 bases in frame from base 1. The rearranged chain carries TRBV11-2 and TRBJ2-3, with no confident D gene call. This TCR derives from a person aged 30-69 years in good health. What was sequenced was naive CD4+ T cells from blood. The sample's cell subset or site label, in plain terms: CD45RO-negative CD62L-positive naive CD4 T cells. The nucleotides read TGTGCCAGCTTGCGCGGAAGCACAGATACGCAGTATTTT. It translates to CASLRGSTDTQYF.